What follows describes a single T cell receptor (beta chain). The entry originates in a study of OX40 agonist ivuxolimab in advanced cancers. TCRdb's copy holds only in-frame clones and misses some; the assay was immunoSEQ multiplex PCR. In the table there are approximately 79,000 clones, about 93% of which are singletons. CDR1 and CDR2 (germline): SGHRS, YFSETQ. The CDR3 sequence is 19 residues long. Losses at the gene ends were 0 bases for V and 7 bases for J; bases not matched to a gene: 18. The origin of this receptor is an adult with an advanced solid tumor such as melanoma, head and neck, liver or kidney cancer. The chain joins TRBV5-1 to TRBJ2-1, with 8 bases matching TRBD2. The sequences come from CD4+ or CD8+ T cells sorted from blood, collected in a trial of the OX40 agonist ivuxolimab. The CDR3 bases are TGCGCCAGCAGCTTGGCCGGGGTCGTTCGGGAGGGGTTTGGGAATGAGCAGTTCTTC. The encoded protein is CASSLAGVVREGFGNEQFF.